This TCR beta chain was retrieved from a study of CD8 T cells in Susac syndrome. TEMRA cells were FACS-enriched, with CD8+ and CD4+ T cells isolated negatively. When the RNA was reverse transcribed, random hexamers were used with an input of about 0.45 to 1 ug. The method of amplification for TCR beta CDR3 was immunoSEQ multiplex PCR, covering 54 Vbeta and 13 Jbeta. One entry per CDR3 protein, called by TCRdb with MiXCR from the immunoSEQ multiplex PCR reads. The table has some 76,000 distinct CDR3 sequences, roughly nine tenths seen once; the top ten hold 0.5% to 0.6%. This clonotype appeared once. The origin of this receptor is a human donor with multiple sclerosis. Sequencing used CD8+ T cells from PBMCs.

Here the CDR3 DNA reads TGTGCCAGCAGCTTAGCCGGGACCCGCACAGATACGCAGTATTTT. It translates to CASSLAGTRTDTQYF. The rearrangement links TRBV11-2 to TRBJ2-3; D may match TRBD1 or TRBD2 (5 bases each). The V end lost 1 base, the J end lost 1 base, and 9 bases lay between the germline ends. The CDR3 runs to 15 residues. Germline values: CDR1 SGHAT, CDR2 FQNNGV.